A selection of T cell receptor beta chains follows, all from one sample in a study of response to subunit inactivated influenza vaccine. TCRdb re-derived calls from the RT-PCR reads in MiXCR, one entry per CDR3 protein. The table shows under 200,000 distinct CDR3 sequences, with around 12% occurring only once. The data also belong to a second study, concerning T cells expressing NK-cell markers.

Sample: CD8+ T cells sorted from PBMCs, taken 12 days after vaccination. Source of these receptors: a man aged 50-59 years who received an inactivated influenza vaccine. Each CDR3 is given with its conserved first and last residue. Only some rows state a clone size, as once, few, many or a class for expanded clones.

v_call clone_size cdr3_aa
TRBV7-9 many CASSHPERDATGAGANVLTF
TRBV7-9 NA CASSSFLNTEAFF
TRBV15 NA CATSRDGTGRETQYF
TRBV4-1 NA CASSQASGTAYYEQYF
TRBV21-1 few CASSKALGGETGNTIYF
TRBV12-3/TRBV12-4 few CASSLPQDGYQETQYF
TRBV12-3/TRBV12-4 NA CASTYRDGTEAFF
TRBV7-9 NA CASSMGLARQETQYF
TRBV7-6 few CASSGPDRGEGGANVLTF
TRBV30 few CAWSVGSGASTDTQYF
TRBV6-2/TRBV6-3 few CASSYSARGGSQPQHF
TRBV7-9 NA CASSPALAGLRADTQYF
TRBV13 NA CASSLGPGLTITDTQYF
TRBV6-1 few CASRVGTSDYNEQFF
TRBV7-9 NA CASSLWEASYNEQFF
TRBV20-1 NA CSARDPRDYGYTF
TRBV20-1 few CSARDPGSNSPLHF
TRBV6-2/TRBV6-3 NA CASSYSPSGIYNEQFF
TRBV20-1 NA CSATDRKQPQHF
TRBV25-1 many CASSDLDRGETQYF
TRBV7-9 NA CASSPTLAGGSYNEQFF
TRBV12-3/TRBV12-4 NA CASSTRLAGGNEQFF
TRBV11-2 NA CASSLDRVRTPLKEETQYF
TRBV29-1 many CSVDQGLAGGIQYF
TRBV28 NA CASSFHSGRTYEQYF
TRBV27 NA CASSLGGVPTGAHSYEQYF
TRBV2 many CASSEYGNEYQPQHF
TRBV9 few CASSVDMASYEQYF
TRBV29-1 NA CSVAVGTDTGELFF
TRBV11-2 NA CASSLFRAGDSYNEQFF
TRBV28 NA CAHRGTSDFDEQYF
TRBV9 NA CASSVEDRGYEQYF
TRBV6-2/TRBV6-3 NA CASKGPGSDTQYF
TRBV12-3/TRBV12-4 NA CASSLGGIYEQYF
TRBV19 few CATNEVGTYNEQFF
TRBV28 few CASSLSQGGTDTQYF
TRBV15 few CATSRDWLNQPQHF
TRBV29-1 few CSVRQSSYEQYF
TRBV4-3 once CASSQEVSASYEQYF
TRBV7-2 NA CASSSTGGNTDTQYF
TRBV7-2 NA CASSTRLAGAHEQYF
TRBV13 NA CASSLVTSGSVDNEQFF
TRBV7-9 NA CASRSPGRLNEKLFF
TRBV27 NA CASSPGPLTTIYF
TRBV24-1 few CATSDSEQGQQFF
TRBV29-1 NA CSVARGSYEQYF
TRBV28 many CASSPLGQGASEQYF
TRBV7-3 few CASSSRRNTEAFF